These T cell receptor beta chains were read from a single sample in a study of metastatic and nonmetastatic thyroid tumors. With MiXCR, TCRdb reprocessed the PCR reads. The table shows approximately 90,000 clones, with 8% to 9.5% occurring only once. Sequences were obtained from blood. The receptor source for this set is a female donor with papillary thyroid cancer or a benign thyroid nodule (not recorded which). Some clones in this sample may be carry-over from other donors' samples. Both conserved end residues are trimmed from each CDR3. The order of the fields is J gene, V gene, CDR3 protein.

J: TRBJ1-1; V: TRBV20-1; CDR3: SASLFPEAF
J: TRBJ2-3; V: TRBV7-3; CDR3: ASSTPGLGRPTDTQY
J: TRBJ1-2; V: TRBV5-1; CDR3: ASRQSSENYGYT
J: TRBJ1-1; V: TRBV6-1; CDR3: ASSRSTEAF
J: TRBJ2-2; V: TRBV11-2; CDR3: ASSLSGAGELF
J: TRBJ2-7; V: TRBV18; CDR3: ASSERDGTDYEQY
J: TRBJ2-7; V: TRBV3-1; CDR3: ASSQDIEQY
J: TRBJ2-5; V: TRBV5-4; CDR3: ASSLQETQY
J: TRBJ2-5; V: TRBV5-6; CDR3: ASSSGTSGGPGSQY
J: TRBJ1-6; V: TRBV3-1; CDR3: ASSKRRTGGSPLH
J: TRBJ2-1; V: TRBV20-1; CDR3: SARVGGGAPNEQF
J: TRBJ2-1; V: TRBV18; CDR3: ASSLYRNNEQF
J: TRBJ2-3; V: TRBV11-2; CDR3: ASSFGTRSPDTQY
J: TRBJ2-7; V: TRBV30; CDR3: AWSVQGANEQY
J: TRBJ2-1; V: TRBV11-2; CDR3: ASSLRGSGTSGVSYNEQF
J: TRBJ2-3; V: TRBV6-4; CDR3: ASSDSRAGGPDTQY
J: TRBJ1-1; V: TRBV7-2; CDR3: ASSEGRMNTEAF
J: TRBJ2-5; V: TRBV9; CDR3: ASSPGRVETQY
J: TRBJ2-1; V: TRBV11-2; CDR3: ASSLVIGGSYNEQF
J: TRBJ1-2; V: TRBV6-2/TRBV6-3; CDR3: ASSPPGEYLGYT
J: TRBJ2-7; V: TRBV4-1; CDR3: ASSQNRDSNYEQY
J: TRBJ2-4; V: TRBV20-1; CDR3: SARVGLAKNIQY
J: TRBJ2-7; V: TRBV7-9; CDR3: ASSFDRSSYEQY
J: TRBJ2-3; V: TRBV11-2; CDR3: ASSFLGGGAPDTQY
J: TRBJ1-2; V: TRBV15; CDR3: ATSPKGQATFIYGYT
J: TRBJ1-3; V: TRBV19; CDR3: ASSVQGSGNTIY
J: TRBJ2-1; V: TRBV12-3/TRBV12-4; CDR3: ASSQNRWNEQF
J: TRBJ2-4; V: TRBV4-1; CDR3: ASSQDAHLPENIQY
J: TRBJ1-4; V: TRBV11-2; CDR3: ASSFGRGPTNEKLF
J: TRBJ2-7; V: TRBV19; CDR3: ASSIGTSHSYEQY
J: TRBJ1-4; V: TRBV19; CDR3: ASSMTENEKLF
J: TRBJ2-2; V: TRBV19; CDR3: ASSPLSGELF
J: TRBJ2-5; V: TRBV7-3; CDR3: ASSSGLAGVYQETQY
J: TRBJ2-2; V: TRBV6-1; CDR3: ASTKGTGELF
J: TRBJ2-2; V: TRBV7-3; CDR3: ASSQDGSRTGELF
J: TRBJ1-1; V: TRBV7-2; CDR3: ASSSHGGPYEAF
J: TRBJ2-5; V: TRBV20-1; CDR3: SAYGGWETQY
J: TRBJ2-5; V: TRBV25-1; CDR3: ASSEFGGAGETQY
J: TRBJ2-3; V: TRBV6-1; CDR3: ASRQGRNTDTQY
J: TRBJ1-6; V: TRBV29-1; CDR3: SVAGGDYNSPLH
J: TRBJ2-3; V: TRBV6-1; CDR3: ASRQRAGGTDTQY
J: TRBJ1-3; V: TRBV19; CDR3: ASTTPQGSGNTIY
J: TRBJ2-2; V: TRBV25-1; CDR3: ASSVRGVYDVGELF
J: TRBJ2-1; V: TRBV7-9; CDR3: ASSEGYNEQF
J: TRBJ2-3; V: TRBV6-4; CDR3: ASSERTSGGADTQY
J: TRBJ1-2; V: TRBV6-5; CDR3: ASSYSARRTGALRYGYT
J: TRBJ2-2; V: TRBV6-1; CDR3: ASSVGLAGTGELF
J: TRBJ2-5; V: TRBV11-2; CDR3: ASSLLRGTETQY
J: TRBJ1-2; V: TRBV7-2; CDR3: ASSLFGGSHGYT
J: TRBJ2-7; V: TRBV13; CDR3: ASSLGSYEQY
J: TRBJ1-2; V: TRBV5-1; CDR3: ASSLGQRKYGYT
J: TRBJ2-7; V: TRBV11-1; CDR3: ASSQSGTGREQY
J: TRBJ2-1; V: TRBV29-1; CDR3: SVEGRGDNSNEQF
J: TRBJ2-7; V: TRBV18; CDR3: ASSPKQGDIYEQY